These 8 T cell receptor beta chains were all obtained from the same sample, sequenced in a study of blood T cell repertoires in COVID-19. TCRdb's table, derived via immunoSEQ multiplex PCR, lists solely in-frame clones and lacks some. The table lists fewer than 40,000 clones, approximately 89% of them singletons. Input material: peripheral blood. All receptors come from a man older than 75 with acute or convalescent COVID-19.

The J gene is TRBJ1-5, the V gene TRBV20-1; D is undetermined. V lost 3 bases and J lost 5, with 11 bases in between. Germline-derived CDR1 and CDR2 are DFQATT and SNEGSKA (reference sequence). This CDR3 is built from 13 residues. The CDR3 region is CSASLDSDQPQHF. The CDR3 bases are TGCAGTGCTAGTCTTGACTCCGATCAGCCCCAGCATTTT.

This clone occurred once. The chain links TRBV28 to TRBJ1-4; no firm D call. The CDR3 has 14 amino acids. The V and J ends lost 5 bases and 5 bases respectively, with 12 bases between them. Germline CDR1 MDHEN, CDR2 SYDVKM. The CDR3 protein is CASSEGGPNEKLFF. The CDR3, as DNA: TGTGCCAGCAGTGAGGGAGGGCCGAATGAAAAACTGTTTTTT.

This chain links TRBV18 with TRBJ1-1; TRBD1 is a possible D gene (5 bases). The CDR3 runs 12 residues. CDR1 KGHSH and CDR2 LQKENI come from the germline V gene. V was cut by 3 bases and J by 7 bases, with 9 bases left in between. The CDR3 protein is CASSPGGGEAFF. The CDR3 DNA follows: TGTGCCAGCTCACCGGGGGGAGGTGAAGCTTTCTTT.

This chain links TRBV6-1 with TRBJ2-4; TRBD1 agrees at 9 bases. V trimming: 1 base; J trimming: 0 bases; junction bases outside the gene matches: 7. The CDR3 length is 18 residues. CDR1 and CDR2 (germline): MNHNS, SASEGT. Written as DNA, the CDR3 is TGTGCCAGCAGTGAAGATTGGACAGGGGATCTAGCCAAAAACATTCAGTACTTC. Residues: CASSEDWTGDLAKNIQYF.

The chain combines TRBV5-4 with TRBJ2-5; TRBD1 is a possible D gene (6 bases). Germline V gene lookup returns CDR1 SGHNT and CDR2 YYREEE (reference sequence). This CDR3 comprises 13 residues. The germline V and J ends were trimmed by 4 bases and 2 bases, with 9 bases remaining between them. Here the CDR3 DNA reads TGTGCCAGCAGCCCGGACAGACAAGAGACCCAGTACTTC. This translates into CASSPDRQETQYF.

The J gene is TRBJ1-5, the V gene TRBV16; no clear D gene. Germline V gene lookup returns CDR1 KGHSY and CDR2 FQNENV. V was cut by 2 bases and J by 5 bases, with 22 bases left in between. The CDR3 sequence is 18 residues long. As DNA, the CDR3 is TGTGCCAGCAGCCAAGGAAGGTGGAGCAGACCATCCTATCAGCCCCAGCATTTT. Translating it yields CASSQGRWSRPSYQPQHF. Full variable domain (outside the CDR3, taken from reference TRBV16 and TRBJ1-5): GEEVAQTPKHLVRGEGQKAKLYCAPIKGHSYVFWYQQVLKNEFKFLISFQNENVFDETGMPKERFSAKCLPNSPCSLEIQATKLEDSAVYFCASSQGRWSRPSYQPQHFGDGTRLSIL.

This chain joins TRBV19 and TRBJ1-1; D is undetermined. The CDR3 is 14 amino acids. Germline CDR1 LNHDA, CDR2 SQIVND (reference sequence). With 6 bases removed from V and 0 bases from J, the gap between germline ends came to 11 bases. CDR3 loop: CASSYSSLNTEAFF. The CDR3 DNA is TGTGCCAGTAGCTACAGCTCCCTGAACACTGAAGCTTTCTTT.

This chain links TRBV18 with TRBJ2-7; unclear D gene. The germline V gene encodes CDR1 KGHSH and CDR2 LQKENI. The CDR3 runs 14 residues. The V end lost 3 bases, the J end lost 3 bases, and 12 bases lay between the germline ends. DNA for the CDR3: TGTGCCAGCTCACCCCGCGGTGACGGCTACGAGCAGTACTTC. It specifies CASSPRGDGYEQYF.